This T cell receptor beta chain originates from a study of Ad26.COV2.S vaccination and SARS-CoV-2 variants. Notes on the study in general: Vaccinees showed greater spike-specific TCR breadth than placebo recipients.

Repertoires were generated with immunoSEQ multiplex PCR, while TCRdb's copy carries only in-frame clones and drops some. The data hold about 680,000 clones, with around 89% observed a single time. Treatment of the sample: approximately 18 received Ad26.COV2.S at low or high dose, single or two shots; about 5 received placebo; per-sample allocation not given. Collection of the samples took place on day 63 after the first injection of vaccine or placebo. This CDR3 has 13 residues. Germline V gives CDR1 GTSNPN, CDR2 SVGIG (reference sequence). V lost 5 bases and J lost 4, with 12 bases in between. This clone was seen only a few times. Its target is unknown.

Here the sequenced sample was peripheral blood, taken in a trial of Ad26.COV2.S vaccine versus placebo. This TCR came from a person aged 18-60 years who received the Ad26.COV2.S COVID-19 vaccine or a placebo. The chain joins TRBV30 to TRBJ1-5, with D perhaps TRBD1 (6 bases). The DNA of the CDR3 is TGTGCCTGGGCGAACAGGGAGAATCAGCCCCAGCATTTT. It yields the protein CAWANRENQPQHF.